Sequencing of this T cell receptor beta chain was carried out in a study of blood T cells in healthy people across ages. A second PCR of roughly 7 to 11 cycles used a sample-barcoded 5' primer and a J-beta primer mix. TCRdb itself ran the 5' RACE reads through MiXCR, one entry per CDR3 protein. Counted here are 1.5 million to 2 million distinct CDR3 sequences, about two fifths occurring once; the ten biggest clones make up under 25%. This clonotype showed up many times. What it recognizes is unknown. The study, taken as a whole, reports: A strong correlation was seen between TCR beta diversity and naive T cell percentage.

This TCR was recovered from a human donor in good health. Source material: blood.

The CDR3 coding sequence is TGTGCCAGCAGCTTTATCGCCTCCGGGGGCGATACGCAGTATTTT. Translation: CASSFIASGGDTQYF. V and J are TRBV7-2 and TRBJ2-3; D may be TRBD1 or TRBD2 (6 bases each). Germline CDR1 is SGHTA and CDR2 is FQGNSA. The V and J ends lost 3 bases and 6 bases respectively, with 16 bases between them. This CDR3 spans 15 amino acids.